The source of this T cell receptor (beta chain) is a study of regulatory T cells in long-lasting Graves disease. Points from the study as a whole: Lower TCR diversity characterized persistent Graves' patients relative to newly diagnosed patients.

Trimming removed 5 bases at V and 5 bases at J, with 12 bases between. Germline values: CDR1 PRHDT, CDR2 FYEKMQ (reference sequence). CDR3 length equals 13 residues. Arm-PCR of CDR3 regions with iRepertoire HTBI primers generated TCR beta libraries. TCRdb fed the multiplex PCR reads into MiXCR, producing one record per CDR3 protein. The table has under 450,000 distinct CDR3 sequences, approximately 10% seen once. This clonotype was counted many times. The target antigen is unknown. Time point described: newly diagnosed GD, antithyroid drugs for less than 3 months. Extracted PBMC RNA gave rise to the TCR library. Patients all came to the study from an endocrinology department in Xi'an, China. This same sample was also part of a study on T cells in Graves' hyperthyroidism and ophthalmopathy. That report notes: TCR CDR3 underwent first-round RT-PCR with the HTBI primer set. In blood, most of the thyroid clonotypes expanded above 0.001 were also present.

This material consisted of peripheral blood mononuclear cells (PBMCs), taken at new diagnosis, from a patient treated with antithyroid drugs. The gene calls are TRBV13 and TRBJ1-2; D gene ambiguous. The sequence came from a woman aged 18-35 years with Graves disease. Here the CDR3 reads CASSLRALYGYTF. CDR3 DNA: TGTGCCAGCAGCCTCCGCGCCCTTTATGGCTACACCTTC.